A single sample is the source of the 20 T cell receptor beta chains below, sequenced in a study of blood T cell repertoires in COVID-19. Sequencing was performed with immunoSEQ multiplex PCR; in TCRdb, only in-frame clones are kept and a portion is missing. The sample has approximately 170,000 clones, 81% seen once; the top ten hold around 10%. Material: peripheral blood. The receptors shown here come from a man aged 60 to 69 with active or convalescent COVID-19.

The CDR3 region has the DNA TGTGCCAGCAGGACCGGACTAGGATTTGGCAACAATGAGCAGTTCTTC. Translation: CASRTGLGFGNNEQFF. The chain couples TRBV2 to TRBJ2-1, with 7 bases that match TRBD2. J lost 5 bases, V lost 6 bases, and 13 bases had no gene match. Germline V gene lookup returns CDR1 SNHLY and CDR2 FYNNEI. This CDR3 contains 16 residues.

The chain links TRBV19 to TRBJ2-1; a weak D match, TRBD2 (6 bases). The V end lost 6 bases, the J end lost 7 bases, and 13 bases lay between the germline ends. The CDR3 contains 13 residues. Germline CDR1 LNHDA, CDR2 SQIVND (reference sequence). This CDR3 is CASRGTPVNEQFF. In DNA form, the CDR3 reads TGTGCCAGTAGGGGGACTCCCGTAAATGAGCAGTTCTTC.

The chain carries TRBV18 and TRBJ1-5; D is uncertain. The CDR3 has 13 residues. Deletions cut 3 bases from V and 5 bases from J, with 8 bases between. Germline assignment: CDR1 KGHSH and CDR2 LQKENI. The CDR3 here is CASSPGEDQPQHF. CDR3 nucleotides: TGTGCCAGCTCACCCGGGGAGGATCAGCCCCAGCATTTT.

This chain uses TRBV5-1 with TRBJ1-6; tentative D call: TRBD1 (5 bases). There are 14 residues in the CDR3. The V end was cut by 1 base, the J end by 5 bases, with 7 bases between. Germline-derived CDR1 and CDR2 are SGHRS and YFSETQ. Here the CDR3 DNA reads TGCGCCAGCAGCTTGTCGGGGGATAATTCACCCCTCCACTTT. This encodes CASSLSGDNSPLHF.

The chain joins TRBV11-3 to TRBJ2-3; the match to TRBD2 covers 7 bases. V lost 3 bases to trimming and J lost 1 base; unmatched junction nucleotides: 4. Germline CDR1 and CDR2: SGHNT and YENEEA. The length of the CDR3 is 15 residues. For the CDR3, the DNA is TGTGCCAGCAGCTTCGCACGGGAGGGCACAGATACGCAGTATTTT. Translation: CASSFAREGTDTQYF.

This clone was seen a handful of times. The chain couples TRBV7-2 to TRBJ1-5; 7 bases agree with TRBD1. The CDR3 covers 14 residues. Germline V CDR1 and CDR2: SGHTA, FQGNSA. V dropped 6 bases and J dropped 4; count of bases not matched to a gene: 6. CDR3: CASSRDSGNQPQHF. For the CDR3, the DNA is TGTGCCAGCAGTCGGGACAGTGGAAATCAGCCCCAGCATTTT.

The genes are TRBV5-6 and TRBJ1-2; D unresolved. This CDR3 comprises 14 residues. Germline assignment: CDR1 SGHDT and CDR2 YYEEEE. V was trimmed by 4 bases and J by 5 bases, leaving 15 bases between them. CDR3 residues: CASSELSRDYGYTF. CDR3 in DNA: TGTGCCAGCAGCGAACTCTCGAGGGATTATGGCTACACCTTC.

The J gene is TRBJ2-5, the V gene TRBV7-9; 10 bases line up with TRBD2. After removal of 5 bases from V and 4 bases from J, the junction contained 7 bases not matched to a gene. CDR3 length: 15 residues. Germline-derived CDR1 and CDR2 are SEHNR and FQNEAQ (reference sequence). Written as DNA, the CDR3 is TGTGCCAGCAGCGTACTAGCGGGACTTAGAGAGACCCAGTACTTC. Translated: CASSVLAGLRETQYF.

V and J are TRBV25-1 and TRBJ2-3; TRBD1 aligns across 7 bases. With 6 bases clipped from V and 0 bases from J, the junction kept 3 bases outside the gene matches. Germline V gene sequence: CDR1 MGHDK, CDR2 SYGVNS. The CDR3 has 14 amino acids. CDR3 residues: CASREQGSTDTQYF. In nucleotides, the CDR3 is TGTGCCAGCAGAGAACAGGGGAGCACAGATACGCAGTATTTT.

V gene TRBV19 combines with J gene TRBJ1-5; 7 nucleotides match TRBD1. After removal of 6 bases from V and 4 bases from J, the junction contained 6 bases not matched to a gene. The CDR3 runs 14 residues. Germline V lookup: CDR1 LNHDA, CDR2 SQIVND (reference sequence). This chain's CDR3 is CASRNGQVNQPQHF. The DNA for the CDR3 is TGTGCCAGTAGAAACGGACAGGTAAATCAGCCCCAGCATTTT.

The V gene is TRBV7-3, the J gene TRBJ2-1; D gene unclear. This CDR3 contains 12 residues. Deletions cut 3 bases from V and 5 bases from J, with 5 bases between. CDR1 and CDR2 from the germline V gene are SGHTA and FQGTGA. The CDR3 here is CASSFTDNEQFF. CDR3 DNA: TGTGCCAGCAGCTTTACAGACAATGAGCAGTTCTTC. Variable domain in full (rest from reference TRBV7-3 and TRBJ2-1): GAGVSQTPSNKVTEKGKYVELRCDPISGHTALYWYRQSLGQGPEFLIYFQGTGAADDSGLPNDRFFAVRPEGSVSTLKIQRTERGDSAVYLCASSFTDNEQFFGPGTRLTVL.

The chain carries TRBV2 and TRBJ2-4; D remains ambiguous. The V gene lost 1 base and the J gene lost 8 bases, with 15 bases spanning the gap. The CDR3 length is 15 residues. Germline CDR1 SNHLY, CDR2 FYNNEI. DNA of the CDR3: TGTGCCAGCAGTGAAGGGAGCCACGAGATTTACATTCAGTACTTC. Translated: CASSEGSHEIYIQYF. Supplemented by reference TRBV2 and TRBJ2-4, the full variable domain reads EPEVTQTPSHQVTQMGQEVILRCVPISNHLYFYWYRQILGQKVEFLVSFYNNEISEKSEIFDDQFSVERPDGSNFTLKIRSTKLEDSAMYFCASSEGSHEIYIQYFGAGTRLSVL.

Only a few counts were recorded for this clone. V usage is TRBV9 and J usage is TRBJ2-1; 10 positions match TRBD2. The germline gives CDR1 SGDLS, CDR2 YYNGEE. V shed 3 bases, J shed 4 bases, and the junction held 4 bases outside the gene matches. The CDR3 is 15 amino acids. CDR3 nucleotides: TGTGCCAGCAGCGATGGAGCGGGGGGGTACAATGAGCAGTTCTTC. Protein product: CASSDGAGGYNEQFF.

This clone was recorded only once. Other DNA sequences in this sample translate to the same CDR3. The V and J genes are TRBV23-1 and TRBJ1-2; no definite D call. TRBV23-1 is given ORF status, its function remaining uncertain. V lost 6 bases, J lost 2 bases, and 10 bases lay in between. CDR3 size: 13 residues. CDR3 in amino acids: CASRRTGNYGYTF. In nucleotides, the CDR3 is TGCGCCAGCAGGAGAACCGGGAACTATGGCTACACCTTC.

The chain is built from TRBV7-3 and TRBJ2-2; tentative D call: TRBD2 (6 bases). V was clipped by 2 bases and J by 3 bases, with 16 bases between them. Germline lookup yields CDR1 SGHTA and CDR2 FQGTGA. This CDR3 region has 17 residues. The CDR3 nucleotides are TGTGCCAGCAGCTTATTAAGTGGACCGGGGGACACCGGGGAGCTGTTTTTT. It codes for CASSLLSGPGDTGELFF.

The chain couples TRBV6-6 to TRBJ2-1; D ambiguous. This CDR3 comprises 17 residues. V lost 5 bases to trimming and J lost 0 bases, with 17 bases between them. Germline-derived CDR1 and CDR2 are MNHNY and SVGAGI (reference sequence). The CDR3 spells CASSPRPSAVSYNEQFF. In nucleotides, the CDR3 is TGTGCCAGCAGTCCAAGACCCTCCGCGGTCTCCTACAATGAGCAGTTCTTC.

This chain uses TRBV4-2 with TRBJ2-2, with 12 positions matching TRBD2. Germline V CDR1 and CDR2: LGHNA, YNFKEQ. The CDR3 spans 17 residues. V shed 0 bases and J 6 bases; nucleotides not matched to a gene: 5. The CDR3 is CASSQDLLAGGSGELFF. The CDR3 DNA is TGTGCCAGCAGCCAAGATCTGCTAGCGGGAGGGTCCGGGGAGCTGTTTTTT.

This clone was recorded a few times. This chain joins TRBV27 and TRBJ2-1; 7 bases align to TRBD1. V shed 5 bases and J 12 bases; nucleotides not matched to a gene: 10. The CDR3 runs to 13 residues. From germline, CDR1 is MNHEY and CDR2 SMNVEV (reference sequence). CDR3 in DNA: TGTGCCAGCAGTCTCCGGACAGGTGAAGGGCAGTTCTTC. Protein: CASSLRTGEGQFF.

In DNA form, the CDR3 reads TGCGCCAGCAGTGAGTCCAGGACAGGACTCTATGGCTACACCTTC. It specifies CASSESRTGLYGYTF. The chain links TRBV10-2 to TRBJ1-2; 7 nucleotides agree with TRBD1. In germline, CDR1 is WSHSY, CDR2 SAAADI. Losses at the gene ends were 0 bases for V and 4 bases for J; bases not matched to a gene: 5. The CDR3 sequence is 15 residues long.

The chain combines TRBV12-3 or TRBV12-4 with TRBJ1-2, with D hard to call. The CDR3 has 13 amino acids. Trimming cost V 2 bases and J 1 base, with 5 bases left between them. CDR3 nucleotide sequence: TGTGCCAGCAGTTTATCAGATAACTATGGCTACACCTTC. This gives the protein CASSLSDNYGYTF.